Listed below are T cell receptor beta chains from one sample, sequenced in a study of T cell repertoires in cytomegalovirus infection. MiXCR, run by TCRdb on the reads, gives a single entry per CDR3 protein. The sample contains about 120,000 distinct CDR3 sequences, roughly a tenth of which appear only once. Their recognized antigens are unknown. Sequencing input: PBMCs, sequenced either directly or after in vitro stimulation (not recorded which). These receptors came from a human donor in good health (CMV status not recorded). Some clones in this sample may be carry-over from other donors' samples. CDR3s include the opening cysteine and the closing phenylalanine or tryptophan. The order of the fields is J gene, clone size, D gene, V gene, CDR3 DNA, CDR3 protein. A D gene is named only where the DNA matches it firmly. Expanded clones get a size class; other rows say once, few or many, or leave the size out.

>TRBJ2-4|many|TRBD2|TRBV5-6
TGTGCCAGCAGCCCACGAGGGCGGGAGAGGAACATTCAGTACTTC
CASSPRGRERNIQYF
>TRBJ2-7|many|NA|TRBV7-6
TGTGCCAGCAGCTTAGCGAGCTCCTACGAGCAGTACTTC
CASSLASSYEQYF
>TRBJ2-1|many|NA|TRBV12-5
TGTGCTAGTGGTTTCGGGCTAGCCAACCACAATGAGCAGTTCTTC
CASGFGLANHNEQFF
>TRBJ2-1|many|TRBD2|TRBV12-3/TRBV12-4
TGTGCCAGCAGTTTTCGGGGGGGCAATGAGCAGTTCTTC
CASSFRGGNEQFF
>TRBJ1-1|few|NA|TRBV4-3
TGCGCCAGCAGCCAAGATCACAGGGATATGAACACTGAAGCTTTCTTT
CASSQDHRDMNTEAFF
>TRBJ1-2|NA|NA|TRBV6-6
TGTGCCAGCAGCCAAACCCAAGTGACAGTTCGTAACTATGGCTACACCTTC
CASSQTQVTVRNYGYTF
>TRBJ2-1|many|NA|TRBV7-2
TGTGCCAGCAGCCCAGGGGGGCGTCGAGCTCCCTTACGCTCCTACAATGAGCAGTTCTTC
CASSPGGRRAPLRSYNEQFF
>TRBJ2-3|few|TRBD2|TRBV7-2
TGTGCCAGCAGCTTTCTTTTCGGAGCGGGAGGGCATTCTAGCACAGATACGCAGTATTTT
CASSFLFGAGGHSSTDTQYF
>TRBJ1-1|many|NA|TRBV12-3/TRBV12-4
TGTGCCAGCAGCCCATCAACCGGAAGGCTTTCTGGTGCTTTCTTT
CASSPSTGRLSGAFF
>TRBJ1-5|many|TRBD1|TRBV7-2
TGTGCCAGCAGCTTTAGACAGGGTGATCAGCCCCAGCATTTT
CASSFRQGDQPQHF
>TRBJ2-7|NA|TRBD1|TRBV20-1
TGCAGTGCTAGAAGGGACAGGGGGGCACGGGACGAGCAGTACTTC
CSARRDRGARDEQYF
>TRBJ2-1|NA|TRBD2|TRBV7-6
TGTGCCAGCAGCTCCGTAGCGGGAAGCTCCTACAATGAGCAGTTCTTC
CASSSVAGSSYNEQFF
>TRBJ2-7|few|NA|TRBV28
TGTGCCAGCAGTTCCGGCGGGGAGACCTACGAGCAGTACTTC
CASSSGGETYEQYF
>TRBJ2-2|few|TRBD2|TRBV6-6
TGTGCCAGCAGTTACTCTGCTAGCGGGAGGGCAGGCACCGGGGAGCTGTTTTTT
CASSYSASGRAGTGELFF
>TRBJ1-4|NA|NA|TRBV6-1
TGTGCCAGCACCTTGGAGGCAACTAATGAAAAACTGTTTTTT
CASTLEATNEKLFF
>TRBJ2-3|many|TRBD2|TRBV7-9
TGTGCCAGCAGCTGGACTAGCGGGAGATCCCCAGATACGCAGTATTTT
CASSWTSGRSPDTQYF
>TRBJ2-2|NA|TRBD1|TRBV6-2/TRBV6-3
TGTGCCAGCAGTTACGGCCGAGTGGACAGGAGCGACACCGGGGAGCTGTTTTTT
CASSYGRVDRSDTGELFF